These T cell receptor beta chains were read from a single sample in a study of blood T cell repertoires in COVID-19. Repertoires were generated with immunoSEQ multiplex PCR, while TCRdb's copy carries only in-frame clones and drops some. The sample yields roughly 140,000 clones, approximately 89% seen once. The sample consisted of peripheral blood. The source is a woman in her forties or fifties with acute or convalescent COVID-19. Each CDR3 is given with its conserved first and last residue. A D gene is named only where the DNA matches it firmly. Clone size is shown for a subset of rows, as once, few, many or a class of expanded clone.

J | V | size | D | DNA | CDR3
TRBJ2-2 | TRBV19 | NA | NA | TGTGCCAGTAGTAGGACAGTTACCGGGGAGCTGTTTTTT | CASSRTVTGELFF
TRBJ2-7 | TRBV28 | NA | NA | TGTGCCAGCAGCGGGGGATTGTACGAGCAGTACTTC | CASSGGLYEQYF
TRBJ2-5 | TRBV29-1 | NA | NA | TGCAGCGTTGAGGGGGGACTCAAATTCTACCAAGAGACCCAGTACTTC | CSVEGGLKFYQETQYF
TRBJ1-1 | TRBV19 | NA | NA | TGTGCCAGTAGTTTAGGACAGCTGGGGACTGAAGCTTTCTTT | CASSLGQLGTEAFF
TRBJ1-6 | TRBV10-3 | NA | NA | TGTGCCATCAGTGAAGGGGGTAACAATTCACCCCTCCACTTT | CAISEGGNNSPLHF
TRBJ2-7 | TRBV11-2 | NA | TRBD2 | TGTGCCAGCAGCTTACGGGAAGGTGGGGAGGGAGACTACGAGCAGTACTTC | CASSLREGGEGDYEQYF
TRBJ1-6 | TRBV7-9 | NA | TRBD1 | TGTGCCAGCCAGGGGGCCGAGAGGTCACCCCTCCACTTT | CASQGAERSPLHF
TRBJ2-7 | TRBV6-5 | once | TRBD2 | TGTGCCAGCAGTTTATCTAGCGGGGGCTACGAGCAGTACTTC | CASSLSSGGYEQYF
TRBJ1-5 | TRBV20-1 | NA | NA | TGCAGTGCGAGTGACAGGTATAGCAATCAGCCCCAGCATTTT | CSASDRYSNQPQHF
TRBJ2-7 | TRBV6-5 | NA | NA | TGTGCCAGCAGTTACTTCACCGGGTCCTCCTACGAGCAGTACTTC | CASSYFTGSSYEQYF
TRBJ1-3 | TRBV14 | NA | NA | TGTGCCAGCAGCCAAGAGGGGAGAATCGTTCGTGAAAACACCATATATTTT | CASSQEGRIVRENTIYF
TRBJ1-3 | TRBV6-1 | NA | NA | TGTGCCAGCAGTGAAAGTCCCGCCTCGGCGGAGATATATTTT | CASSESPASAEIYF
TRBJ2-3 | TRBV2 | NA | TRBD2 | TGTGCCAGCAGCCCCGGGACTAGCAGCACAGATACGCAGTATTTT | CASSPGTSSTDTQYF
TRBJ1-1 | TRBV3-1/TRBV3-2 | once | TRBD1 | TGTGCCAGCGGACAGGGGGCGAGCGACACTGAAGCTTTCTTT | CASGQGASDTEAFF
TRBJ2-2 | TRBV28 | NA | TRBD1 | TGTGCCAGCAGTTCGGGGACGGGACAGGGCTACACCGGGGAGCTGTTTTTT | CASSSGTGQGYTGELFF
TRBJ1-4 | TRBV19 | NA | TRBD1 | TGTGCCAGTACCCGATTCCCCGGACAGGGGGCAACTAATGAAAAACTGTTTTTT | CASTRFPGQGATNEKLFF
TRBJ2-6 | TRBV2 | NA | NA | TGTGCCAGCAGTGGGGTTTGGGGCCCCCCCTTCTCTGGGGCCAACGTCCTGACTTTC | CASSGVWGPPFSGANVLTF
TRBJ2-3 | TRBV4-2 | NA | NA | TGTGCCAGCAGCCAAGATCCGGGCGGTCGGGGAGGTACAGATACGCAGTATTTT | CASSQDPGGRGGTDTQYF
TRBJ2-2 | TRBV4-2 | NA | TRBD1 | TGTGCCAGCAGTACGACAGGGGGAATTCCCGGGGAGCTGTTTTTT | CASSTTGGIPGELFF
TRBJ1-1 | TRBV27 | few | NA | TGTGCCAGCAGTTTTGAGGGAACTGAAGCTTTCTTT | CASSFEGTEAFF
TRBJ2-7 | TRBV7-9 | few | TRBD2 | TGTGCCAGCAGCTTAGTTGAGACTAGCAATTCCGAGCAGTACTTC | CASSLVETSNSEQYF
TRBJ1-5 | TRBV4-2 | NA | TRBD1 | TGTGCCAGCAGCCAAGATGGTCGCAGGGGGCTTGGCAATCAGCCCCAGCATTTT | CASSQDGRRGLGNQPQHF
TRBJ1-2 | TRBV30 | NA | TRBD1 | TGTGCCTGGAGCCCCTTGAATGCCAGAACCCGACAGGGGGCGCAGGGTGGCTACACCTTC | CAWSPLNARTRQGAQGGYTF
TRBJ1-2 | TRBV5-1 | NA | NA | TGCGCCAGCAGCTCCACAGCTAACTATGGCTACACCTTC | CASSSTANYGYTF
TRBJ1-6 | TRBV30 | NA | NA | TGCGCCTGGTCCGGGAACCATAATTCACCCCTCCACTTT | CAWSGNHNSPLHF